This T cell receptor (beta chain) was identified in a study of blood T cell repertoires in COVID-19. Across the whole study: Both acute and convalescent COVID-19 samples were obtained from the United States, Italy and Spain. T cells, B-cell-depleted T cells, or PBMCs provided the cDNA or gDNA that served as material.

Authors' methods: Estimation of nucleated cell counts relied on the amplification of reference gene primers. Profiled with immunoSEQ multiplex PCR; TCRdb holds only in-frame clones, not every one. The V and J calls and clone size are taken from that table; D and trimming were inferred from the DNA. The data contain about 380,000 clones, 70% to 90% of them singletons. The CDR3 totals 15 residues. Germline CDR1 and CDR2: SGHVS and FNYEAQ. The V gene lost 5 bases and the J gene lost 5 bases, with 18 bases spanning the gap. The sequencing sample was made of peripheral blood. The sequence derives from a man aged 35 to 55 with acute or convalescent COVID-19. The V gene is TRBV7-6, the J gene TRBJ1-1; D is possibly TRBD1 (6 bases). The CDR3 is CASSQAAGVGTEAFF. The CDR3 DNA reads TGTGCCAGCAGCCAAGCGGCAGGGGTGGGGACTGAAGCTTTCTTT.